This T cell receptor (beta chain) was retrieved from a study of graft-versus-host responses after intestinal transplantation. Per the germline V gene, CDR1 is SQVTM and CDR2 is ANQGSEA. The CDR3 covers 14 residues. Trimming at V came to 7 bases and at J to 0 bases, leaving 6 bases not matched to a gene. For this clone: Its antigen is currently unknown.

The table came from immunoSEQ multiplex PCR; TCRdb's copy has only in-frame clones and leaves some out. Among 70,000 to 95,000 clones listed, almost 90% were seen once. The sequences come from unstimulated CD4+ T cells sorted from spleen or lymph node cells, collected before intestinal transplant. This sequence joins TRBV29-1 and TRBJ1-3; 7 bases fit TRBD1. The TCR originated in a human donor who received an intestinal transplant. The CDR3 spells CSAADRFSGNTIYF. DNA for the CDR3: TGCAGCGCTGCGGACAGGTTCTCTGGAAACACCATATATTTT.